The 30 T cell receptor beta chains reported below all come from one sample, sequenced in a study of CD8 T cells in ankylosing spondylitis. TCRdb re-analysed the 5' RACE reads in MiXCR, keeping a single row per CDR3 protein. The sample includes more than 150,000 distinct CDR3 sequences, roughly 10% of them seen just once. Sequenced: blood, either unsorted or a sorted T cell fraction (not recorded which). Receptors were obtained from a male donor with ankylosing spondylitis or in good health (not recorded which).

CDR3 sequence: CASSSTSGTGQETQYF. Here the CDR3 DNA reads TGTGCCAGCAGCTCGACTAGCGGGACCGGCCAAGAGACCCAGTACTTC. The rearrangement joins TRBV7-2 to TRBJ2-5; 11 bases match TRBD2. Germline V gene lookup returns CDR1 SGHTA and CDR2 FQGNSA. The CDR3 is 16 amino acids. The V segment lost 4 bases and the J segment 1 base; nucleotides outside the gene matches: 5.

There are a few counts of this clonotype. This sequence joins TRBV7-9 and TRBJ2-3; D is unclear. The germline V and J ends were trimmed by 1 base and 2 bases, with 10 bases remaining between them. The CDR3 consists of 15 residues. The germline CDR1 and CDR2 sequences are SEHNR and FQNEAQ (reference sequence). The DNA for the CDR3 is TGTGCCAGCAGCTTAGTTTCCCAGTTCACAGATACGCAGTATTTT. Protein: CASSLVSQFTDTQYF.

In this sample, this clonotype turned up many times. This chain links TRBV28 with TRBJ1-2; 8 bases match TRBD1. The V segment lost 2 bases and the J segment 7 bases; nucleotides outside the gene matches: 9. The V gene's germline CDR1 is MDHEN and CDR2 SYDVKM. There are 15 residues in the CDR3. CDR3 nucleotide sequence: TGTGCCAGCAGTTTAGTCGGCAGGGGGCTTGGTGGCTACACCTTC. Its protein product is CASSLVGRGLGGYTF.

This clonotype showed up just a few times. The CDR3 loop reads CASSQSLNRDTEAFF. CDR3 DNA: TGCGCCAGCAGCCAAAGTCTGAACAGGGACACTGAAGCTTTCTTT. The V gene is TRBV4-3, the J gene TRBJ1-1, with a tentative D call TRBD1 (6 bases). This CDR3 has 15 amino acids. Germline V gene lookup returns CDR1 LGHNA and CDR2 YSLEER. V was pared by 2 bases and J by 3 bases, with 13 bases between.

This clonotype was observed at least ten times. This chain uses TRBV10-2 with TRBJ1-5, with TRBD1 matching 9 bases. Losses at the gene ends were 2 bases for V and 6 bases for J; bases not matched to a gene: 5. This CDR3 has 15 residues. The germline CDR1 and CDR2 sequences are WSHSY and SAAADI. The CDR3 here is CASSEPGTGSQPQHF. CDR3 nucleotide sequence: TGCGCCAGCAGTGAGCCCGGGACAGGGAGTCAGCCCCAGCATTTT.

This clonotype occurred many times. The CDR3: CASSMTGGFSTDTQYF. CDR3 coding DNA: TGTGCCAGCAGCATGACAGGGGGCTTTAGCACAGATACGCAGTATTTT. This rearrangement joins TRBV9 to TRBJ2-3, with 10 bases identical to TRBD1. Looked up from germline, CDR1 is SGDLS and CDR2 is YYNGEE. The CDR3 is 16 residues long. The V segment lost 4 bases and the J segment 0 bases; nucleotides outside the gene matches: 5.

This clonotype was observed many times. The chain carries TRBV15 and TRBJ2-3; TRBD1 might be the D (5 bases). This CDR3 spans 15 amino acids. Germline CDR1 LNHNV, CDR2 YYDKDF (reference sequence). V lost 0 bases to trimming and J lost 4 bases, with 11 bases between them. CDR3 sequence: CATSRDDAGPDTQYF. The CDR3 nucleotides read TGTGCCACCAGCAGAGATGATGCAGGGCCAGATACGCAGTATTTT.

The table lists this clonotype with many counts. The CDR3 is CASSGGRTSGITGELFF. In DNA form, the CDR3 reads TGCGCCAGCAGTGGGGGCCGAACTAGCGGGATCACCGGGGAGCTGTTTTTT. This rearrangement joins TRBV10-1 to TRBJ2-2; TRBD2 agrees at 10 bases. CDR3 length: 17 residues. With V trimmed by 4 bases and J by 4 bases, 9 bases remained unmatched. Looked up from germline, CDR1 is WNHNN and CDR2 is SYGVQD (reference sequence).

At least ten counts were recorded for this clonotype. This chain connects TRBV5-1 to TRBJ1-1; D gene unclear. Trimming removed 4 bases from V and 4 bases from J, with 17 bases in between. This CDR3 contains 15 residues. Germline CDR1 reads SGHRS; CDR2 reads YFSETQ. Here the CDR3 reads CASSRLDGGGTEAFF. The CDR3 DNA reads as TGCGCCAGCAGCCGATTGGACGGCGGAGGCACTGAAGCTTTCTTT.

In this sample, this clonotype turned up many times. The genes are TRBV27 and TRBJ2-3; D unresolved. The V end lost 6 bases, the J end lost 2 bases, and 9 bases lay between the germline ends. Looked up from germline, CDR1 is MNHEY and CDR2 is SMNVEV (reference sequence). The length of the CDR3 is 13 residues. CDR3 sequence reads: CASRPRPTDTQYF. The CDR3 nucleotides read TGTGCCAGCAGACCCCGGCCCACAGATACGCAGTATTTT.

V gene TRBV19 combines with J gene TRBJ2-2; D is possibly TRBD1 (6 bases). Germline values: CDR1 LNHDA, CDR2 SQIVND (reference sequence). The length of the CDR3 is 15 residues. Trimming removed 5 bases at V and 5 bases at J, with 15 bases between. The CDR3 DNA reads TGTGCCAGTAGTCTCGCGCCACAGGGTACCGGGGAGCTGTTTTTT. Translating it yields CASSLAPQGTGELFF.

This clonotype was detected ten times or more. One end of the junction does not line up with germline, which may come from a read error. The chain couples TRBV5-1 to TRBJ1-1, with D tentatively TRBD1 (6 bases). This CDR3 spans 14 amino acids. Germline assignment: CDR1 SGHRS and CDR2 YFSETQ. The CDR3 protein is CASSLQGPNTEAFF. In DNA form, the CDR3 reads TGTGCCAGCAGCTTGCAGGGGCCGAACACTGAAGCTTTCTTT.

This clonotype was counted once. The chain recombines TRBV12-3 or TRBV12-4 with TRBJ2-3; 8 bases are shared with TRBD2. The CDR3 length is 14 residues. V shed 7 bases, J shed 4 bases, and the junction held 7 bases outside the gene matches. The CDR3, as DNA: TGTGCCAGCATTACAGCGGGAGACGCAGATACGCAGTATTTT. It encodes CASITAGDADTQYF.

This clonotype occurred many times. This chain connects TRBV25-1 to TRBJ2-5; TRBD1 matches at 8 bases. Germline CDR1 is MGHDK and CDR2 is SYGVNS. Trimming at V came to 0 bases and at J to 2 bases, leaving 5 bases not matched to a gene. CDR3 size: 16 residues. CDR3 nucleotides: TGTGCCAGCAGTGAATATCAGGGGGCCTTACAAGAGACCCAGTACTTC. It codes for CASSEYQGALQETQYF.

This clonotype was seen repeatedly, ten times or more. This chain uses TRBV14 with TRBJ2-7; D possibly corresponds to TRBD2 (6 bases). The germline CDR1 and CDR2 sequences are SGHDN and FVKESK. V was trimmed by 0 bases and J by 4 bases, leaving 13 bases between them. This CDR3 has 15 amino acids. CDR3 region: CASSQEAGRLYEQYF. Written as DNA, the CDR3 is TGTGCCAGCAGCCAAGAAGCAGGGAGGCTTTACGAGCAGTACTTC.

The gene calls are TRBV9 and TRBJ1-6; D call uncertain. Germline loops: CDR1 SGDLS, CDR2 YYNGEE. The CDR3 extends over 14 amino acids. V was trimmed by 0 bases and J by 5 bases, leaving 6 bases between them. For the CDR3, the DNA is TGTGCCAGCAGCGTAGGGCAGAATAATTCACCCCTCCACTTT. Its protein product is CASSVGQNNSPLHF.

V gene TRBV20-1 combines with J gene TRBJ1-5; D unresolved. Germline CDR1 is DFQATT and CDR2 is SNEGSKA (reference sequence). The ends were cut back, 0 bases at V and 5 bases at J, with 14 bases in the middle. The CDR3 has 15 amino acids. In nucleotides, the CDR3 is TGCAGTGCTAGAGATGGAGGGAAACTAGATCAGCCCCAGCATTTT. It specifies CSARDGGKLDQPQHF.

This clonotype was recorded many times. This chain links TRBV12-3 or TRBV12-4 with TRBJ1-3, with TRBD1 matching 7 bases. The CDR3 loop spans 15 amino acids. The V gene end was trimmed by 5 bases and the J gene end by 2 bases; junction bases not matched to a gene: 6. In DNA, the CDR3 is TGTGCCAGCAGTCCAAACACAGGGGCTGGAAACACCATATATTTT. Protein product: CASSPNTGAGNTIYF.

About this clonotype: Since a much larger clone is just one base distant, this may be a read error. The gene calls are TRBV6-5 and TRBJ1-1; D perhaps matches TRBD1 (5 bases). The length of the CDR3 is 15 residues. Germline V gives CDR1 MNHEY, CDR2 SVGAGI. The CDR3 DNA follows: TGTGCCAACAGTTACATTCCTGAGGGACGGGTTGAAGCTTTCTTT. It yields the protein CANSYIPEGRVEAFF.

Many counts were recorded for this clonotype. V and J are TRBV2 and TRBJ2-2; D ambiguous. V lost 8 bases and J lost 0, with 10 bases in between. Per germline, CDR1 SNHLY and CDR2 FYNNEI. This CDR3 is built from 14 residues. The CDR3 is CASSPRSNTGELFF. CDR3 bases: TGTGCCAGCTCTCCCCGATCGAACACCGGGGAGCTGTTTTTT.

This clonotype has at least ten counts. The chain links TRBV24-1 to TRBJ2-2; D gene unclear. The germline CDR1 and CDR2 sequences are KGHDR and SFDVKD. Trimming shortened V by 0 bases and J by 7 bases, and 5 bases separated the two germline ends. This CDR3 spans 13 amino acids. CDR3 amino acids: CATSDLADGELFF. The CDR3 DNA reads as TGTGCCACCAGTGATTTGGCGGACGGGGAGCTGTTTTTT.

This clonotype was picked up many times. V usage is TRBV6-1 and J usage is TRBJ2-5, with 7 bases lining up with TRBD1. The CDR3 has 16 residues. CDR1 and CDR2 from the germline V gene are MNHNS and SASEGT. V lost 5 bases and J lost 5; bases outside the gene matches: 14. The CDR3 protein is CASSPLTGTIGETQYF. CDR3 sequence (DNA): TGTGCCAGCAGTCCGCTGACAGGGACAATCGGGGAGACCCAGTACTTC.

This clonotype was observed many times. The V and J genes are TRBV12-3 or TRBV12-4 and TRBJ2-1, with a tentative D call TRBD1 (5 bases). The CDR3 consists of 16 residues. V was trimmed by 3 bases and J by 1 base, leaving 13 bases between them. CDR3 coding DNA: TGTGCCAGCAGTTTTTCTCAGGGTTCGTCCTACAATGAGCAGTTCTTC. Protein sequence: CASSFSQGSSYNEQFF.

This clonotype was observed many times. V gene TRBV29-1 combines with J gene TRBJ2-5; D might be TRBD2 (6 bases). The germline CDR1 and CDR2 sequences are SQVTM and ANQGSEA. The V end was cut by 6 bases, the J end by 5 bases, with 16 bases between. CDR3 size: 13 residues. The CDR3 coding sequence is TGCAGCGTGGCTCTTGTTGGAGGGGAGACCCAGTACTTC. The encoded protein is CSVALVGGETQYF.

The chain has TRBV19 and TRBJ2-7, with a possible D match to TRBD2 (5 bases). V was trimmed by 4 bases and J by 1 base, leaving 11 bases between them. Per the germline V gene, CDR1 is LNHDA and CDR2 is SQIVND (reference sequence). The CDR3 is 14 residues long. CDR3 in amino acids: CASSKIRDSYEQYF. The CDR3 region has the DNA TGTGCCAGTAGTAAGATTCGGGATTCCTACGAGCAGTACTTC. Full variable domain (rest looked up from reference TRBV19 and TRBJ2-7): DGGITQSPKYLFRKEGQNVTLSCEQNLNHDAMYWYRQDPGQGLRLIYYSQIVNDFQKGDIAEGYSVSREKKESFPLTVTSAQKNPTAFYLCASSKIRDSYEQYFGPGTRLTVT.

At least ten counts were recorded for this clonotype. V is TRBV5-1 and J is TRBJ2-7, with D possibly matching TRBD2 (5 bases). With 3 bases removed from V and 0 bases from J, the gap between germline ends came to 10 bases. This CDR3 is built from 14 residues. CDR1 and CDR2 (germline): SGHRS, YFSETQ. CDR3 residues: CASSYLASSYEQYF. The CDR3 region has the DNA TGCGCCAGCAGCTACTTAGCGAGCTCCTACGAGCAGTACTTC.

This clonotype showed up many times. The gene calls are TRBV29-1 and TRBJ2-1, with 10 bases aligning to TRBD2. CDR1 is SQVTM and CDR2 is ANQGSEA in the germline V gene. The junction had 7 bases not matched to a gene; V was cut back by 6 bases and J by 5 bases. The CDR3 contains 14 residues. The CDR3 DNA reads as TGCAGCGTCACCCGACTAGCGGGCGACAATGAGCAGTTCTTC. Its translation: CSVTRLAGDNEQFF.

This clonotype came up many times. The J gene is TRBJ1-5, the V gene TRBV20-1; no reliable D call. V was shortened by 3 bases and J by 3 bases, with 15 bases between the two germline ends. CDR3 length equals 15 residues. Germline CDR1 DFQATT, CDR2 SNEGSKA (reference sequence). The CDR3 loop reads CSARGSGLSNQPQHF. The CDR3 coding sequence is TGCAGTGCTAGGGGTTCGGGCCTATCCAATCAGCCCCAGCATTTT.

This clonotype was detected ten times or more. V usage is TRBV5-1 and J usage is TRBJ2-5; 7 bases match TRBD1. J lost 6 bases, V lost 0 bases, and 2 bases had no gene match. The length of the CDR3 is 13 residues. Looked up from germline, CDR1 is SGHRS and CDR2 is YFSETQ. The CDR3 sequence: CASSLDRGKTQYF. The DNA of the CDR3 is TGCGCCAGCAGCTTGGACAGGGGCAAGACCCAGTACTTC.

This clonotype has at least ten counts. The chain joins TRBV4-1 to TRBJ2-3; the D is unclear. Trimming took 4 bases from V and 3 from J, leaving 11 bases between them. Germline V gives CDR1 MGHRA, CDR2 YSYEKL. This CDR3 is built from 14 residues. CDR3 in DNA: TGCGCCAGCAGCCTAGGGTGGAGTACAGATACGCAGTATTTT. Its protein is CASSLGWSTDTQYF.